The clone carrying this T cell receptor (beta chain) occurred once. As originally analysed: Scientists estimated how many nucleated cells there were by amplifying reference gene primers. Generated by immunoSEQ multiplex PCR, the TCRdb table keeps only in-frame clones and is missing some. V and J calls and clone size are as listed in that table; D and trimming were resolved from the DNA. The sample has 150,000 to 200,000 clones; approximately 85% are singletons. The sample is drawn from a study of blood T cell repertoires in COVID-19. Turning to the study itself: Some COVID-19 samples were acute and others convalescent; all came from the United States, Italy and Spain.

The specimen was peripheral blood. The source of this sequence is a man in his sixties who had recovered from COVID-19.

In DNA form, the CDR3 reads TGTGCCAGCTCCGCTATTAGCGACAATGAGCAGTTCTTC. This codes for CASSAISDNEQFF. The rearrangement links TRBV18 to TRBJ2-1; D is perhaps TRBD2 (5 bases). Germline V lookup: CDR1 KGHSH, CDR2 LQKENI. This CDR3 has 13 residues. V lost 6 bases to trimming and J lost 5 bases, with 11 bases between them.